This TCR beta chain stems from a study of spatial heterogeneity in lung cancer. Time point described: blood at routine non-recurrence follow-up after resection. No cell sorting; template was whole RNA from tumor, lung tissue or PBMC. TCRdb independently ran MiXCR on the 5' RACE reads; one entry per CDR3 protein. The sample holds under 75,000 distinct CDR3 sequences, around 8.9% seen once. Germline-derived CDR1 and CDR2 are SQVTM and ANQGSEA. V was pared by 3 bases and J by 4 bases, with 13 bases between. This CDR3 is 13 amino acids long. This clonotype originated in a female donor with early-stage non-small cell lung cancer. The chain links TRBV29-1 to TRBJ2-7; D may be TRBD2 (6 bases). Here the sequenced sample was PBMCs, taken at follow-up. The CDR3 region has the DNA TGCAGCGTTGAGGAGGGGCTAGGATACGAGCAGTACTTC. It encodes CSVEEGLGYEQYF.